These T cell receptor beta chains were read from a single sample in a study of shared clonotypes between healthy human individuals. Libraries were prepared by immunoSEQ multiplex PCR; TCRdb keeps only in-frame clonotypes and omits some of them. The sample consists of under 850,000 clones, 80% to 95% of them appearing once. The sample comprised naive CD8+ T cells sorted from blood. All receptors come from a man under 40 in good health. The CDR3 runs from the conserved cysteine through the conserved F or W. The order of the fields is clone size, D gene, J gene, V gene, CDR3 protein, CDR3 DNA. The D gene is left open where the match is weak. The size of a clone is reported for some rows only, either as once, few or many, or as a class for expanded clones.

>-|TRBD2|TRBJ2-1|TRBV13
CASSSGLVGNEQFF
TGTGCCAGCAGCTCCGGACTAGTGGGCAATGAGCAGTTCTTC
>-|TRBD1|TRBJ1-4|TRBV13
CASSQRQGKEEKLFF
TGTGCCAGCAGCCAAAGACAGGGGAAGGAAGAAAAACTGTTTTTT
>-|-|TRBJ2-5|TRBV7-9
CASTQGSETQYF
TGTGCCAGCACCCAGGGGTCGGAGACCCAGTACTTC
>once|-|TRBJ1-5|TRBV7-9
CASSLEQDSNQPQHF
TGTGCCAGCAGCTTAGAACAGGATAGCAATCAGCCCCAGCATTTT
>-|-|TRBJ2-1|TRBV4-1
CASSQGNRDTGSYNEQFF
TGCGCCAGCAGCCAAGGAAACCGGGACACCGGCTCCTACAATGAGCAGTTCTTC
>-|-|TRBJ2-7|TRBV5-1
CASSLESDNEQYF
TGCGCCAGCAGCTTGGAGTCTGATAACGAGCAGTACTTC
>once|-|TRBJ2-7|TRBV5-1
CASSLGEAAYEQYF
TGCGCCAGCAGCTTAGGTGAGGCCGCCTACGAGCAGTACTTC
>-|-|TRBJ1-2|TRBV27
CASSPGTGLSYGYTF
TGTGCCAGCAGTCCGGGCACAGGGCTGTCCTATGGCTACACCTTC
>once|-|TRBJ2-7|TRBV7-9
CASSPGPGYEQYF
TGTGCCAGCAGCCCAGGCCCGGGTTACGAGCAGTACTTC
>-|-|TRBJ2-7|TRBV11-2
CASSRRWQGLTYEQYF
TGTGCCAGCAGCCGTCGATGGCAGGGATTGACCTACGAGCAGTACTTC
>-|-|TRBJ2-2|TRBV10-3
CAISESEGTNTGELFF
TGTGCCATCAGTGAGTCGGAGGGAACGAACACCGGGGAGCTGTTTTTT
>-|TRBD2|TRBJ2-1|TRBV19
CASSMTSGDNEQFF
TGTGCCAGTAGTATGACTAGCGGCGACAATGAGCAGTTCTTC
>once|-|TRBJ2-4|TRBV18
CASSPREGAKNIQYF
TGTGCCAGCTCCCCCAGGGAAGGCGCCAAAAACATTCAGTACTTC
>-|TRBD2|TRBJ2-1|TRBV6-5
CAAKGLAGANEQFF
TGTGCCGCTAAAGGGCTAGCGGGAGCGAATGAGCAGTTCTTC
>-|-|TRBJ2-3|TRBV4-3
CASSQVGFTDTQYF
TGCGCCAGCAGCCAAGTTGGGTTCACAGATACGCAGTATTTT
>-|TRBD2|TRBJ2-1|TRBV27
CASSLYGTSNEQFF
TGTGCCAGCAGTTTATATGGGACTAGCAATGAGCAGTTCTTC
>-|-|TRBJ1-2|TRBV30
CAWSVRRWRQITLSYGYTF
TGTGCCTGGAGTGTACGAAGGTGGCGCCAGATAACCTTAAGCTATGGCTACACCTTC
>-|-|TRBJ2-7|TRBV27
CASSLSVGGYEQYF
TGTGCCAGCAGTTTATCGGTAGGAGGTTACGAGCAGTACTTC
>-|-|TRBJ2-4|TRBV15
CATSRDPGGAKNIQYF
TGTGCCACCAGCAGAGATCCCGGGGGAGCCAAAAACATTCAGTACTTC
>-|-|TRBJ2-1|TRBV13
CASSLGAGTDYYNEQFF
TGTGCCAGCAGCTTAGGAGCCGGGACTGACTACTACAATGAGCAGTTCTTC
>-|-|TRBJ2-7|TRBV7-2
CASSLASEGGYEQYF
TGTGCCAGCAGCTTAGCGTCCGAGGGAGGATACGAGCAGTACTTC
>-|-|TRBJ1-4|TRBV7-8
CASSPHVGPFATNEKLFF
TGTGCCAGCAGCCCCCACGTGGGTCCGTTTGCAACTAATGAAAAACTGTTTTTT
>-|-|TRBJ2-7|TRBV18
CASAGTSRDYEQYF
TGTGCCAGCGCTGGGACCTCCCGCGATTACGAGCAGTACTTC
>-|TRBD1|TRBJ2-2|TRBV10-3
CAISESRDRATELFF
TGTGCCATCAGTGAGTCGAGAGACAGGGCGACGGAGCTGTTTTTT
>-|-|TRBJ1-2|TRBV7-9
CASSLGPSEYGYTF
TGTGCCAGCAGCTTGGGTCCGAGCGAGTATGGCTACACCTTC
>-|TRBD2|TRBJ2-7|TRBV11-2
CASSFGRGGRSSSYEQYF
TGTGCCAGCAGCTTCGGGAGGGGCGGGAGGTCAAGCTCCTACGAGCAGTACTTC
>-|-|TRBJ2-5|TRBV5-4
CASSLGAGVYKETQYF
TGTGCCAGCAGCTTGGGTGCGGGTGTATATAAAGAGACCCAGTACTTC
>-|-|TRBJ1-2|TRBV6-1
CASSEAATGADYGYTF
TGTGCCAGCAGTGAAGCGGCGACAGGTGCCGACTATGGCTACACCTTC
>-|-|TRBJ2-5|TRBV18
CASSYEETQYF
TGTGCCAGCTCGTATGAAGAGACCCAGTACTTC
>-|-|TRBJ2-1|TRBV7-9
CASSPARGNEQFF
TGTGCCAGCAGCCCCGCCAGGGGTAATGAGCAGTTCTTC
>-|-|TRBJ2-7|TRBV2
CASKGLAVTSYEQYF
TGTGCCAGCAAGGGGCTAGCAGTAACCTCCTACGAGCAGTACTTC